A single sample gave rise to the 3 T cell receptor beta chains below, sequenced in a study of T-cell memory formation after mild COVID-19. TCRdb analysed the 5' RACE reads with MiXCR anew, one entry per CDR3 protein. This sample has about 350,000 distinct CDR3 sequences, with 20% to 25% found just once. Sequencing input: PBMCs or a T cell subset sorted from them (not recorded which). These receptors were obtained from a man aged 18 to 29 who had mild COVID-19 (a few samples of this study predate the infection). Cell type and time point are not known.

The chain employs TRBV6-2 or TRBV6-3 and TRBJ2-1, with 7 bases lining up with TRBD1. Germline loops: CDR1 MNHEY, CDR2 SVGEGT. With V trimmed by 4 bases and J by 0 bases, 3 bases remained unmatched. The CDR3 runs 15 residues. The CDR3 bases are TGTGCCAGCAGTTTCCGGGACAGCTCCTACAATGAGCAGTTCTTC. As protein: CASSFRDSSYNEQFF.

The DNA for the CDR3 is TGTGCCAGCAGCTTGGGACAGCATCTTTACGAGCAGTACTTC. It encodes CASSLGQHLYEQYF. V and J are TRBV5-5 and TRBJ2-7; weak D call: TRBD1 (5 bases). V was shortened by 0 bases and J by 4 bases, with 11 bases between the two germline ends. CDR3 length equals 14 residues. From germline, CDR1 is SGHKS and CDR2 YYEKEE (reference sequence).

In this sample, this clonotype turned up a few times. The CDR3 region is CASSQVAPDRDGPGELFF. The CDR3 DNA sequence: TGTGCCAGCAGCCAAGTAGCCCCCGACCGGGACGGACCCGGGGAGCTGTTTTTT. This chain connects TRBV14 to TRBJ2-2; tentatively, D is TRBD1 or TRBD2 (5 bases each). V was pared by 1 base and J by 6 bases, with 21 bases between. This CDR3 comprises 18 residues. Germline V gene sequence: CDR1 SGHDN, CDR2 FVKESK.